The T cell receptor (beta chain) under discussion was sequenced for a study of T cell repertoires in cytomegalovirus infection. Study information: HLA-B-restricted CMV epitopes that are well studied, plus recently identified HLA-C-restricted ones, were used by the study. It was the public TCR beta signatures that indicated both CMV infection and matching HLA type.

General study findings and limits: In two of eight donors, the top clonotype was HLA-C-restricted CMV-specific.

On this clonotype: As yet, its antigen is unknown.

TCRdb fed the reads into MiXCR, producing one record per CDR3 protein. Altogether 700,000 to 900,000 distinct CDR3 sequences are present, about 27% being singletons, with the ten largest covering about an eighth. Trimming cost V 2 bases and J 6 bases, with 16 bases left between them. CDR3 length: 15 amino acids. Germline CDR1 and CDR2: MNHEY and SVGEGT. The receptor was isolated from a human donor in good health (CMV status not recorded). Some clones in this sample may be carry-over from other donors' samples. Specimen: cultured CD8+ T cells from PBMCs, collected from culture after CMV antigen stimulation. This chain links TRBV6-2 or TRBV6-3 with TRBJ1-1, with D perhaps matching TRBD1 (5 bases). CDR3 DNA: TGTGCCAGCAGTTACGTGCGGGGCGCTGGGGCTGAAGCTTTCTTT. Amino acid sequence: CASSYVRGAGAEAFF.